The T cell receptor beta chain described here comes from a study of cytotoxic CD8 clonotypes in ibrutinib-treated CLL. Study overall: The group held 11 relapsed/refractory and roughly 15 treatment-naive patients, with some 17 IGHV unmutated.

This CDR3 spans 14 amino acids. The ends lost 5 bases at V and 5 bases at J; junction bases unmatched: 3. CDR1 and CDR2 (germline): SGHAT, FQNNGV. Study-wide findings and caveats: Under therapy, public clonotypes either contracted or stayed stable, and they were uncommon. Clonality measured at baseline exceeded age-matched healthy donors, tracking circulating CD8+ T-cell counts.

Remarks on this clone: The antigen remains unidentified.

With sequencing, the targeted depth ranged from 1 in 200,000 to 1 in 1 million T cells. The assay was immunoSEQ multiplex PCR, and TCRdb's table has in-frame clones only and misses some. Here the sample spans more than 200,000 clones, 75% to 80% being singletons. The receptor comes from a human donor with chronic lymphocytic leukemia. This material consisted of PBMCs, taken after 12 months of ibrutinib treatment. The chain has TRBV11-2 and TRBJ1-5; the match to TRBD1 covers 10 bases. The CDR3 region is CASSSGQGDQPQHF. The CDR3, as DNA: TGTGCCAGCAGCAGCGGACAGGGGGATCAGCCCCAGCATTTT.